These T cell receptor beta chains were read from a single sample in a study of blood T cell repertoires in COVID-19. Generated by immunoSEQ multiplex PCR, the TCRdb table keeps only in-frame clones and is missing some. The repertoire holds hundreds of thousands of clones, with around 90% as singletons. The sequenced sample was PBMCs or T cells enriched from blood (not recorded which). The receptors come from a woman in her 30s who had recovered from COVID-19. Both conserved end residues are part of each CDR3. A D gene is named only where the DNA matches it firmly. Clone size is not always given. Where it is, it says once, few, many or a class for expanded clones.

d_gene	v_gene	abundance	j_gene	CDR3aa	CDR3nt
TRBD1	TRBV10-3	.	TRBJ2-2	CAISGMDRDSGELFF	TGTGCCATCAGTGGAATGGACAGGGACTCCGGGGAGCTGTTTTTT
TRBD2	TRBV19	once	TRBJ2-1	CASSLPTSGRDNEQFF	TGTGCCAGTAGTCTCCCGACTAGCGGAAGAGACAATGAGCAGTTCTTC
.	TRBV7-2	.	TRBJ1-1	CASSLPGLRAPEAFF	TGTGCCAGCAGCTTACCAGGGCTAAGAGCTCCTGAAGCTTTCTTT
TRBD2	TRBV18	.	TRBJ2-5	CASSPPVKREGPKTQYF	TGTGCCAGCTCACCACCGGTCAAGCGGGAGGGCCCAAAGACCCAGTACTTC
.	TRBV3-1/TRBV3-2	.	TRBJ2-1	CASSQDSMVEVGQFF	TGTGCCAGCAGCCAAGATTCCATGGTGGAGGTGGGGCAGTTCTTC
.	TRBV28	.	TRBJ1-2	CASSLAAAYGYTF	TGTGCCAGCAGCTTAGCGGCAGCGTATGGCTACACCTTC
TRBD2	TRBV2	.	TRBJ2-1	CASSPSSGRAQVNEQFF	TGTGCCAGCAGTCCTTCTAGCGGGAGGGCCCAAGTAAACGAGCAGTTCTTC
TRBD2	TRBV28	.	TRBJ2-1	CASSPPTSGFGDEQFF	TGTGCCAGCAGTCCTCCGACTAGCGGGTTTGGGGATGAGCAGTTCTTC
.	TRBV11-2	.	TRBJ2-7	CASSSAWRTAYEQYF	TGTGCCAGCAGCTCAGCTTGGCGGACTGCCTACGAGCAGTACTTC
.	TRBV24-1	.	TRBJ2-7	CATSPGEGRGYEQYF	TGTGCCACCAGTCCAGGGGAGGGCCGGGGCTACGAGCAGTACTTC
.	TRBV6-5	.	TRBJ1-1	CASTIVAGATEAFF	TGTGCCAGCACCATAGTTGCTGGGGCCACTGAAGCTTTCTTT
TRBD2	TRBV2	.	TRBJ2-7	CASNPGTSGYEQYF	TGTGCCAGCAACCCCGGGACTAGCGGCTACGAGCAGTACTTC
.	TRBV5-1	.	TRBJ2-6	CASSSRFLTSGANVLTF	TGCGCCAGCAGCTCGCGGTTTCTAACCTCTGGGGCCAACGTCCTGACTTTC
.	TRBV7-8	once	TRBJ2-3	CASSLLAADTQYF	TGTGCCAGCAGCCTACTAGCAGCAGATACGCAGTATTTT
TRBD2	TRBV3-1/TRBV3-2	.	TRBJ2-5	CASSQDPPLAGVETQYF	TGTGCCAGCAGCCAAGACCCCCCTCTAGCGGGGGTGGAGACCCAGTACTTC